This T cell receptor (beta chain) originates from a study of T cells in narcolepsy. Study results and limitations: Blood of same and different patients, but not healthy controls, reportedly held recurring autoreactive clonotypes.

A word on this clone: Antigen unknown.

The table came from immunoSEQ multiplex PCR; TCRdb's copy has only in-frame clones and leaves some out. The table includes fewer than 15,000 clones, about 89% detected once. CDR3 length: 15 amino acids. CDR1 is SNHLY and CDR2 is FYNNEI in the germline V gene. Between the trimmed V and J ends, which lost 2 bases and 1 base, there was a span of 8 bases. The clonotype was recovered from a human donor with narcolepsy. V and J are TRBV2 and TRBJ2-2; D gene uncertain. Sequencing was carried out using CD45RA- memory CD4+ T cells from PBMCs. DNA of the CDR3: TGTGCCAGCAGTGAACGTTGGCAGAACACCGGGGAGCTGTTTTTT. It translates to CASSERWQNTGELFF.